This T cell receptor beta chain was identified during a study of blood T cell repertoires in COVID-19. The assay was immunoSEQ multiplex PCR, and TCRdb's table has in-frame clones only and misses some. The sample includes 65,000 to 95,000 clones, 75% to 85% seen only once; the top ten take about a third. Seattle's enrolled individuals joined amid active infection and were then monitored longitudinally. Trimming removed 1 base from V and 4 bases from J, with 8 bases in between. The CDR3 is 13 residues long. The sample was peripheral blood. The rearrangement links TRBV5-3 to TRBJ2-5; no clear D. TRBV5-3 is known as an ORF, though its function is uncertain. The receptor was derived from a man in his fifties or sixties with COVID-19, enrolled during active disease. CDR3 nucleotide sequence: TGTGCCAGAAGCTTGTCCATTGTAGAGACCCAGTACTTC. This encodes CARSLSIVETQYF.